The rows below give T cell receptor beta chains drawn from one sample of a study of CD8 T cells in Susac syndrome. Via MiXCR, TCRdb re-called the immunoSEQ multiplex PCR reads, giving one row per CDR3 protein. This sample has 75,000 to 95,000 distinct CDR3 sequences, with 95% found just once. Input material: CD8+ T cells from PBMCs. Receptors originate from a human donor with Susac syndrome. Each CDR3 is given with its conserved first and last residue. D genes are given only for firm matches. Some rows have no size entry. The others give once, few or many, or a class for an expanded clone.

v_call: TRBV6-1; j_call: TRBJ2-7; clone_size: -; d_call: TRBD1; cdr3_aa: CASSIALTTGASYEQYF; cdr3_nt: TGTGCCAGCAGTATCGCCTTGACGACAGGGGCGTCCTACGAGCAGTACTTC
v_call: TRBV14; j_call: TRBJ2-7; clone_size: -; d_call: TRBD2; cdr3_aa: CASSPSGGASLYF; cdr3_nt: TGTGCCAGCAGCCCCTCGGGGGGGGCGTCGTTGTACTTC
v_call: TRBV29-1; j_call: TRBJ2-3; clone_size: -; d_call: TRBD1; cdr3_aa: CSAPDRADTQYF; cdr3_nt: TGCAGCGCACCGGACAGGGCAGATACGCAGTATTTT
v_call: TRBV20-1; j_call: TRBJ2-5; clone_size: -; d_call: -; cdr3_aa: CSARATSPQETQYF; cdr3_nt: TGCAGTGCTAGAGCCACTAGCCCTCAAGAGACCCAGTACTTC
v_call: TRBV7-9; j_call: TRBJ1-1; clone_size: -; d_call: -; cdr3_aa: CASSYENTGNTEAFF; cdr3_nt: TGTGCCAGCAGCTACGAAAACACGGGGAACACTGAAGCTTTCTTT
v_call: TRBV5-1; j_call: TRBJ2-7; clone_size: -; d_call: -; cdr3_aa: CASSLDDVSSYEQYF; cdr3_nt: TGCGCCAGCAGCTTGGACGACGTGAGCTCCTACGAGCAGTACTTC
v_call: TRBV15; j_call: TRBJ1-1; clone_size: -; d_call: -; cdr3_aa: CATSSERNTEAFF; cdr3_nt: TGTGCCACCAGCTCCGAAAGAAACACTGAAGCTTTCTTT
v_call: TRBV3-1; j_call: TRBJ2-5; clone_size: -; d_call: -; cdr3_aa: CASSQVEGGGQETQYF; cdr3_nt: TGTGCCAGCAGCCAAGTTGAGGGGGGCGGACAAGAGACCCAGTACTTC
v_call: TRBV18; j_call: TRBJ2-7; clone_size: -; d_call: TRBD1; cdr3_aa: CASSPMDRGYEQYF; cdr3_nt: TGTGCCAGCTCACCGATGGACAGGGGCTACGAGCAGTACTTC
v_call: TRBV29-1; j_call: TRBJ2-7; clone_size: -; d_call: -; cdr3_aa: CSVELTGPLYEQYF; cdr3_nt: TGCAGCGTTGAATTAACAGGACCACTTTACGAGCAGTACTTC
v_call: TRBV20-1; j_call: TRBJ2-7; clone_size: -; d_call: TRBD2; cdr3_aa: CSARDLAGSTYEQYF; cdr3_nt: TGCAGTGCTAGAGACCTAGCGGGGTCGACCTACGAGCAGTACTTC
v_call: TRBV6-1; j_call: TRBJ2-3; clone_size: few; d_call: -; cdr3_aa: CASRNFLGSTDTQYF; cdr3_nt: TGTGCCAGCAGGAACTTCCTAGGGAGCACAGATACGCAGTATTTT
v_call: TRBV19; j_call: TRBJ2-7; clone_size: -; d_call: TRBD1; cdr3_aa: CASSYSGDSFYEQYF; cdr3_nt: TGTGCCAGTAGTTATAGTGGGGACAGCTTCTACGAGCAGTACTTC
v_call: TRBV30; j_call: TRBJ2-5; clone_size: -; d_call: TRBD1; cdr3_aa: CAWEADRGETQYF; cdr3_nt: TGTGCCTGGGAGGCGGACAGGGGAGAGACCCAGTACTTC
v_call: TRBV20-1; j_call: TRBJ1-1; clone_size: -; d_call: -; cdr3_aa: CSARDLEIASSEAFF; cdr3_nt: TGCAGTGCTCGGGATTTGGAGATAGCGAGTTCTGAAGCTTTCTTT
v_call: TRBV28; j_call: TRBJ2-1; clone_size: -; d_call: -; cdr3_aa: CASSAGDNLYNEQFF; cdr3_nt: TGTGCCAGCAGCGCGGGGGACAACCTCTACAATGAGCAGTTCTTC
v_call: TRBV20-1; j_call: TRBJ2-4; clone_size: -; d_call: -; cdr3_aa: CSARLENIQYF; cdr3_nt: TGCAGTGCTAGACTTGAAAACATTCAGTACTTC
v_call: TRBV13; j_call: TRBJ2-1; clone_size: -; d_call: -; cdr3_aa: CASSPIGRDSYNEQFF; cdr3_nt: TGTGCCAGCAGCCCGATTGGACGAGACTCCTACAATGAGCAGTTCTTC
v_call: TRBV7-9; j_call: TRBJ2-7; clone_size: -; d_call: -; cdr3_aa: CASSSDGSLSSYEQYF; cdr3_nt: TGTGCCAGCAGCTCAGATGGCAGCCTTAGCTCCTACGAGCAGTACTTC
v_call: TRBV3-1; j_call: TRBJ1-1; clone_size: -; d_call: -; cdr3_aa: CASSQDPDLEAFF; cdr3_nt: TGTGCCAGCAGCCAAGATCCGGACCTCGAAGCTTTCTTT
v_call: TRBV27; j_call: TRBJ2-7; clone_size: -; d_call: -; cdr3_aa: CASRMTGERYEQYF; cdr3_nt: TGTGCCAGCAGAATGACAGGTGAAAGGTACGAGCAGTACTTC
v_call: TRBV27; j_call: TRBJ2-1; clone_size: -; d_call: -; cdr3_aa: CASTGAYNEQFF; cdr3_nt: TGTGCCAGCACCGGGGCCTACAATGAGCAGTTCTTC
v_call: TRBV24-1; j_call: TRBJ2-1; clone_size: once; d_call: TRBD2; cdr3_aa: CATSDSTSGGDNEQFF; cdr3_nt: TGTGCCACCAGTGATTCGACTAGCGGGGGGGACAATGAGCAGTTCTTC
v_call: TRBV4-3; j_call: TRBJ2-5; clone_size: -; d_call: -; cdr3_aa: CASSQAGDLVGTKETQYF; cdr3_nt: TGCGCCAGCAGCCAAGCAGGGGACCTTGTAGGGACGAAAGAGACCCAGTACTTC
v_call: TRBV10-3; j_call: TRBJ1-2; clone_size: once; d_call: -; cdr3_aa: CAISDGGTYGYTF; cdr3_nt: TGTGCCATCAGTGATGGGGGAACCTATGGCTACACCTTC
v_call: TRBV7-2; j_call: TRBJ2-5; clone_size: -; d_call: TRBD2; cdr3_aa: CASNEGRTSWGETQYF; cdr3_nt: TGTGCCAGCAACGAAGGGCGGACTAGCTGGGGAGAGACCCAGTACTTC
v_call: TRBV3-1; j_call: TRBJ2-6; clone_size: -; d_call: -; cdr3_aa: CASSQDPRQNSGANVLTF; cdr3_nt: TGTGCCAGCAGCCAAGATCCTAGGCAGAACTCTGGGGCCAACGTCCTGACTTTC
v_call: TRBV13; j_call: TRBJ2-3; clone_size: once; d_call: -; cdr3_aa: CASSFAPPGTDTQYF; cdr3_nt: TGTGCCAGCAGCTTTGCCCCCCCGGGCACAGATACGCAGTATTTT
v_call: TRBV7-9; j_call: TRBJ1-1; clone_size: -; d_call: -; cdr3_aa: CASSNPGPNTEAFF; cdr3_nt: TGTGCCAGCAGCAACCCAGGGCCGAACACTGAAGCTTTCTTT
v_call: TRBV6-5; j_call: TRBJ2-1; clone_size: once; d_call: -; cdr3_aa: CASSYSRGNEQFF; cdr3_nt: TGTGCCAGCAGTTACTCGAGGGGCAATGAGCAGTTCTTC
v_call: TRBV28; j_call: TRBJ2-1; clone_size: -; d_call: -; cdr3_aa: CASSPIDRTKAYNEQFF; cdr3_nt: TGTGCCAGCAGCCCTATAGACCGAACCAAGGCCTACAATGAGCAGTTCTTC
v_call: TRBV14; j_call: TRBJ1-1; clone_size: -; d_call: TRBD1; cdr3_aa: CASSQESGQVNTEAFF; cdr3_nt: TGTGCCAGCAGCCAAGAGTCCGGACAGGTGAACACTGAAGCTTTCTTT
v_call: TRBV2; j_call: TRBJ1-1; clone_size: -; d_call: -; cdr3_aa: CASSIRGVMTEAFF; cdr3_nt: TGTGCCAGCAGTATCCGGGGGGTGATGACTGAAGCTTTCTTT
v_call: TRBV27; j_call: TRBJ1-1; clone_size: -; d_call: -; cdr3_aa: CASSIIQGTEAFF; cdr3_nt: TGTGCCAGCAGTATAATACAGGGCACTGAAGCTTTCTTT
v_call: TRBV23-1; j_call: TRBJ2-7; clone_size: -; d_call: -; cdr3_aa: CASRPTGRGGEQYF; cdr3_nt: TGCGCCAGCAGACCGACAGGGAGGGGGGGCGAGCAGTACTTC
v_call: TRBV27; j_call: TRBJ2-1; clone_size: once; d_call: TRBD2; cdr3_aa: CASSWDYYNEQFF; cdr3_nt: TGTGCCAGCAGTTGGGACTACTACAATGAGCAGTTCTTC
v_call: TRBV29-1; j_call: TRBJ2-1; clone_size: -; d_call: -; cdr3_aa: CSALTVNEQFF; cdr3_nt: TGCAGCGCCCTCACGGTCAATGAGCAGTTCTTC
v_call: TRBV12-3/TRBV12-4; j_call: TRBJ2-7; clone_size: -; d_call: TRBD1; cdr3_aa: CASSRQGFSDEQYF; cdr3_nt: TGTGCCAGCAGCCGACAGGGATTCTCGGACGAGCAGTACTTC
v_call: TRBV20-1; j_call: TRBJ1-2; clone_size: -; d_call: TRBD1; cdr3_aa: CSASSGTGGVGRFGYTF; cdr3_nt: TGCAGTGCTAGTTCCGGGACAGGGGGCGTAGGGAGATTTGGCTACACCTTC
v_call: TRBV7-8; j_call: TRBJ2-3; clone_size: -; d_call: -; cdr3_aa: CASSFPAEGTNADTQYF; cdr3_nt: TGTGCCAGCAGCTTCCCCGCGGAGGGGACCAACGCAGATACGCAGTATTTT
v_call: TRBV4-2; j_call: TRBJ2-1; clone_size: -; d_call: TRBD2; cdr3_aa: CASSLIDGRGGSSYNEQFF; cdr3_nt: TGTGCCAGCAGCCTTATAGACGGACGAGGCGGGAGCTCCTACAATGAGCAGTTCTTC
v_call: TRBV6-9; j_call: TRBJ2-7; clone_size: -; d_call: -; cdr3_aa: CANLKRGGNEQYF; cdr3_nt: TGTGCCAACCTAAAAAGGGGGGGGAACGAGCAGTACTTC
v_call: TRBV12-3/TRBV12-4; j_call: TRBJ2-7; clone_size: once; d_call: TRBD2; cdr3_aa: CASSFRLAETDEQYF; cdr3_nt: TGTGCCAGCAGTTTCAGACTAGCGGAGACCGACGAGCAGTACTTC
v_call: TRBV5-4; j_call: TRBJ1-1; clone_size: -; d_call: -; cdr3_aa: CASSLGRVTEAFF; cdr3_nt: TGTGCCAGCAGCTTGGGACGGGTCACTGAAGCTTTCTTT
v_call: TRBV11-2; j_call: TRBJ2-7; clone_size: -; d_call: TRBD2; cdr3_aa: CASSMGLAGGYEQYF; cdr3_nt: TGTGCCAGCAGCATGGGACTAGCGGGAGGTTACGAGCAGTACTTC